Listed below are T cell receptor beta chains from one sample, sequenced in a study of CD8+ T cells in alopecia areata. Repertoires were generated with immunoSEQ multiplex PCR, while TCRdb's copy carries only in-frame clones and drops some. Of about 110,000 clones in the sample, over 55% were seen once. Source material: NKG2D-low CD8+ T cells sorted from blood. These receptors were obtained from a human donor with alopecia areata. Both conserved end residues are part of each CDR3. The D gene is left open where the match is weak. Not every row has a clone size; where given, it reads once, few, many or a size class.

CDR3nt | CDR3aa | d_gene | j_gene | v_gene | abundance
TGTGCCAGCAGCCAAGCGGCAGGGGGTGAGCTCGAGAGCTCCTACGAGCAGTACTTC | CASSQAAGGELESSYEQYF | TRBD1 | TRBJ2-7 | TRBV4-2 | -
TGCAGCGTTGAAGATCCTCTTCTAGGGCCCCAAGAGACCCAGTACTTC | CSVEDPLLGPQETQYF | - | TRBJ2-5 | TRBV29-1 | -
TGTGCCAGCAGCTCAATTCGGGGACAAGCGACCCAAGATACGCAGTATTTT | CASSSIRGQATQDTQYF | - | TRBJ2-3 | TRBV7-9 | few
TGTGCCAGCAGTTCCCTGACTAGCGGGAGGACCTGGGGGGACATTCAGTACTTC | CASSSLTSGRTWGDIQYF | TRBD2 | TRBJ2-4 | TRBV27 | -
TGTGCCAGCAGCTTAGGTGCGAACATTCAGTACTTC | CASSLGANIQYF | - | TRBJ2-4 | TRBV7-9 | -
TGTGCCAGCAGTTACTCCGGGACAGGGGAGCAGTACTTC | CASSYSGTGEQYF | TRBD1 | TRBJ2-7 | TRBV6-5 | -
TGTGCCAGCAGCTTAGGGGGTGGGCCCGGGGAGCTGTTTTTT | CASSLGGGPGELFF | - | TRBJ2-2 | TRBV7-8 | -
TGTGCCAGCAGCTCTGGACTTGGCTCCTACGAGCAGTACTTC | CASSSGLGSYEQYF | - | TRBJ2-7 | TRBV7-6 | -
TGTGCCAGCAGTCAGTCTAGCGGGAGGATCCCGGGGGAGACCCAGTACTTC | CASSQSSGRIPGETQYF | TRBD2 | TRBJ2-5 | TRBV5-5 | -
TGTGCCAGCAGCTGGGGCCAGAACTATGGCTACACCTTC | CASSWGQNYGYTF | - | TRBJ1-2 | TRBV27 | -
TGTGCCAGCAGTCCAACGCCGAGCGGGAGGAGCGAGCAGTACTTC | CASSPTPSGRSEQYF | TRBD2 | TRBJ2-7 | TRBV28 | few
TGTGCCAGCACCCCCATTATCGGGGAGGGCAATCAGCCCCAGCATTTT | CASTPIIGEGNQPQHF | - | TRBJ1-5 | TRBV2 | few
TGTGCCAGCAGCCCCATTCTATCCTACGAGCAGTACTTC | CASSPILSYEQYF | - | TRBJ2-7 | TRBV7-9 | -
TGTGCCAGCAGCCCAGGACAGGGGTCCTCCTACGAGCAGTACTTC | CASSPGQGSSYEQYF | TRBD1 | TRBJ2-7 | TRBV28 | -
TGTGCCAGCAGTCTCAGGGACAGAAGTCGAGAGCAGTACTTC | CASSLRDRSREQYF | TRBD1 | TRBJ2-7 | TRBV27 | -
TGCGCCAGCAGCTCGCCCGGGGAGCTGTTTTTT | CASSSPGELFF | - | TRBJ2-2 | TRBV5-1 | -
TGCGCCAGCAGCGGAGGAATCGAAGCTTTCTTT | CASSGGIEAFF | - | TRBJ1-1 | TRBV5-1 | -
TGTGCCAGCAGCATTGTCAATGGTGAAAAACTGTTTTTT | CASSIVNGEKLFF | - | TRBJ1-4 | TRBV14 | few
TGTGCCAGTAGTATAGGGCAGGGGGCTAGCACTGAAGCTTTCTTT | CASSIGQGASTEAFF | TRBD1 | TRBJ1-1 | TRBV19 | few
TGTGCCAGCAGTGGGCTGGACAGCTACCAAGAGACCCAGTACTTC | CASSGLDSYQETQYF | - | TRBJ2-5 | TRBV27 | -
TGTGCCAGCAGTCCATCGGCGGGAGTAGAGCAGTTCTTC | CASSPSAGVEQFF | TRBD2 | TRBJ2-1 | TRBV6-5 | -
TGTGCCAGCAGTCAGGACGGCTACGAGCAGTACTTC | CASSQDGYEQYF | - | TRBJ2-7 | TRBV28 | -
TGCAGCGTTGCAAGCGGGAGGCTCTACGAGCAGTACTTC | CSVASGRLYEQYF | TRBD2 | TRBJ2-7 | TRBV29-1 | few